One and the same sample provided the 17 T cell receptor beta chains below, sequenced in a study of CD8 T cells in Susac syndrome. The RNA input was roughly 0.45 to 1 ug, and it was reverse transcribed with random hexamers. Each CDR3 protein is one row after TCRdb ran MiXCR on the immunoSEQ multiplex PCR reads. Of more than 95,000 distinct CDR3 sequences in the sample, about 92% were seen once. Sequenced: CD4+ T cells from PBMCs. The receptors come from a human donor with multiple sclerosis.

J is TRBJ1-1 and V is TRBV3-1; no definite D call. Germline CDR1 reads LGHDT; CDR2 reads YNNKEL (reference sequence). The ends were cut back, 0 bases at V and 6 bases at J, with 8 bases in the middle. The CDR3 has 13 amino acids. This CDR3 is CASSQDSGSEAFF. CDR3 coding DNA: TGTGCCAGCAGCCAAGATAGCGGATCTGAAGCTTTCTTT.

The chain combines TRBV6-6 with TRBJ1-6; D unclear. The V end lost 6 bases, the J end lost 14 bases, and 20 bases lay between the germline ends. Germline CDR1 reads MNHNY; CDR2 reads SVGAGI (reference sequence). There are 14 residues in the CDR3. DNA for the CDR3: TGTGCCAGCAGGATCTGGCCAAGTGACTTTACCCTCCACTTT. Its protein product is CASRIWPSDFTLHF.

The V call is TRBV18, the J call TRBJ1-2; 8 bases are a match to TRBD1. The CDR3 covers 17 residues. V gave up 1 base and J gave up 4 bases; unmatched junction bases: 11. Per the germline V gene, CDR1 is KGHSH and CDR2 is LQKENI. The CDR3 nucleotides are TGTGCCAGCTCACCACAGACCCTGGCAGGGGGCCTCTATGGCTACACCTTC. It is translated as CASSPQTLAGGLYGYTF.

The chain joins TRBV29-1 to TRBJ1-1; 10 nucleotides align to TRBD1. The length of the CDR3 is 13 residues. Per germline, CDR1 SQVTM and CDR2 ANQGSEA. The V segment lost 1 base and the J segment 10 bases; nucleotides outside the gene matches: 6. The CDR3 bases are TGCAGCGTTGAAGGGACAGGGGGGGTAGGAGCTTTCTTT. This encodes CSVEGTGGVGAFF.

The genes are TRBV28 and TRBJ2-7; a possible D gene is TRBD1 (5 bases). Trimming removed 8 bases from V and 3 bases from J, with 17 bases in between. The CDR3 has 14 amino acids. CDR1 MDHEN and CDR2 SYDVKM come from the germline V gene. The CDR3 region is CASESSQGNYEQYF. CDR3 coding DNA: TGTGCCAGCGAGTCGAGCCAGGGTAACTACGAGCAGTACTTC.

This chain uses TRBV30 with TRBJ1-2; 9 bases are shared with TRBD1. Trimming cost V 3 bases and J 6 bases; bases outside gene matches: 11. This CDR3 is built from 15 residues. Germline CDR1 and CDR2: GTSNPN and SVGIG (reference sequence). The CDR3 reads CAWSPLWRTGDGYTF. The DNA of the CDR3 is TGTGCCTGGAGCCCCCTTTGGAGGACAGGGGATGGCTACACCTTC. Variable domain in full (rest from reference TRBV30 and TRBJ1-2): SQTIHQWPATLVQPVGSPLSLECTVEGTSNPNLYWYRQAAGRGLQLLFYSVGIGQISSEVPQNLSASRPQDRQFILSSKKLLLSDSGFYLCAWSPLWRTGDGYTFGSGTRLTVV.

The chain uses TRBV7-9 and TRBJ2-1; 7 nucleotides align to TRBD2. The V and J ends lost 5 bases and 1 base, in that order; junction bases with no gene match: 11. CDR3 length: 17 residues. Germline lookup yields CDR1 SEHNR and CDR2 FQNEAQ (reference sequence). The CDR3 DNA reads TGTGCCAGCAGCAAAAAACCGGGGGGAGGGTCCTACAATGAGCAGTTCTTC. Residues: CASSKKPGGGSYNEQFF.

The V gene is TRBV3-1, the J gene TRBJ2-1, with 10 bases fitting TRBD2. The CDR3 spans 14 residues. Germline V gene lookup returns CDR1 LGHDT and CDR2 YNNKEL (reference sequence). V dropped 4 bases and J dropped 9; count of bases not matched to a gene: 6. The DNA of the CDR3 is TGTGCCAGCAGCCGCACTAGCGGGGTTGGTGAGCAGTTCTTC. Protein sequence: CASSRTSGVGEQFF.

The CDR3 is CSVVSTGQAFF. CDR3 sequence (DNA): TGCAGCGTTGTTTCAACTGGTCAGGCTTTCTTT. V gene TRBV29-1 combines with J gene TRBJ1-1; no definite D call. This CDR3 region has 11 residues. V lost 4 bases and J 11 bases, leaving 14 bases between the germline ends. CDR1 SQVTM and CDR2 ANQGSEA come from the germline V gene.

The chain joins TRBV3-1 to TRBJ2-7; D may match TRBD1 or TRBD2 (6 bases each). Trimming stripped 4 bases from V and 5 bases from J, with 15 bases between. CDR3 length: 14 amino acids. Germline lookup yields CDR1 LGHDT and CDR2 YNNKEL (reference sequence). The CDR3 sequence is CASSPGAGGHEQYF. The CDR3 DNA is TGTGCCAGCAGCCCCGGAGCCGGGGGCCACGAGCAGTACTTC.

The rearrangement uses TRBV4-2 and TRBJ1-4; D gene uncertain. The V gene lost 4 bases and the J gene lost 4 bases, with 13 bases spanning the gap. The CDR3 has 15 residues. The V gene's germline CDR1 is LGHNA and CDR2 YNFKEQ. CDR3 sequence reads: CASSPKPGNNEKLFF. CDR3 nucleotide sequence: TGTGCCAGCAGCCCGAAGCCGGGGAATAATGAAAAACTGTTTTTT.

This chain joins TRBV7-9 and TRBJ1-2; no clear D. Germline loops: CDR1 SEHNR, CDR2 FQNEAQ (reference sequence). The CDR3 consists of 12 residues. Between the trimmed V and J ends, which lost 8 bases and 4 bases, there was a span of 11 bases. CDR3 nucleotide sequence: TGTGCCAGCGGGTCAGGAACCTATGGCTACACCTTC. Its protein is CASGSGTYGYTF.

V gene TRBV19 combines with J gene TRBJ2-2; TRBD1 aligns across 7 bases. The CDR3 has 14 amino acids. Trimming removed 6 bases from V and 0 bases from J; junction bases left unmatched: 1. Germline values: CDR1 LNHDA, CDR2 SQIVND (reference sequence). CDR3 region: CASRQGPNTGELFF. CDR3 DNA: TGTGCCAGTAGACAGGGGCCGAACACCGGGGAGCTGTTTTTT.

This chain uses TRBV7-6 with TRBJ2-7; perhaps TRBD1 as D (6 bases). The CDR3 is 12 residues long. The germline gives CDR1 SGHVS, CDR2 FNYEAQ. The V gene lost 4 bases and the J gene lost 3 bases, with 7 bases spanning the gap. CDR3 in amino acids: CASSSTGYEQYF. DNA of the CDR3: TGTGCCAGCAGCTCGACAGGCTACGAGCAGTACTTC.

V and J are TRBV19 and TRBJ2-4; D gene unclear. Trimming shortened V by 6 bases and J by 0 bases, and 6 bases separated the two germline ends. The CDR3 covers 13 residues. Germline CDR1 LNHDA, CDR2 SQIVND (reference sequence). CDR3 nucleotides: TGTGCCAGTAGGCAGATAGCCAAAAACATTCAGTACTTC. Translating it yields CASRQIAKNIQYF.

The genes are TRBV29-1 and TRBJ1-5, with TRBD1 identical over 8 bases. The CDR3 loop spans 13 amino acids. Trimming removed 6 bases from V and 5 bases from J; junction bases left unmatched: 6. CDR1 is SQVTM and CDR2 is ANQGSEA in the germline V gene. CDR3 amino acids: CSVLQGEHQPQHF. The CDR3 region has the DNA TGCAGCGTACTACAGGGGGAGCATCAGCCCCAGCATTTT.

The chain is built from TRBV7-3 and TRBJ2-1; the match to TRBD2 covers 8 bases. The germline V gene encodes CDR1 SGHTA and CDR2 FQGTGA. V shed 1 base and J 4 bases; nucleotides not matched to a gene: 3. The CDR3 loop spans 15 amino acids. CDR3 sequence reads: CASSLRAGGYNEQFF. CDR3 in DNA: TGTGCCAGCAGCTTAAGGGCGGGGGGATACAATGAGCAGTTCTTC.